The entry below gives a single TCR beta chain sequence along with its context. The germline V gene has CDR1 SQVTM and CDR2 ANQGSEA. Between the trimmed V and J ends, which lost 0 bases and 7 bases, there was a span of 13 bases. The CDR3 consists of 14 residues. Each cell subset's genomic DNA was divided evenly among several immunoSEQ plates. Each PCR replicate from the sorted subsets contained 150 to 250 ng DNA, which is roughly 33,000 T cell genomes. Using immunoSEQ multiplex PCR, the repertoire was profiled, and TCRdb retains in-frame clones only, with some absent. The sample carries roughly 1,800,000 clones, less than 95% recorded once. This sample was included in a study of shared clonotypes between healthy human individuals. Terminally differentiated effector memory CD45RA+ cells were left out of the naive CD8 fraction, which was CD45RO-negative and positively selected for CCR7.

This clonotype was sampled from a man aged 18 to 30 in good health. V and J are TRBV29-1 and TRBJ2-1; weak D call: TRBD1 (5 bases). Sequencing was done on a sample of naive CD8+ T cells sorted from blood. CDR3 sequence reads: CSVEDGASRNEQFF. The CDR3 region has the DNA TGCAGCGTTGAAGATGGGGCTAGTCGAAATGAGCAGTTCTTC.